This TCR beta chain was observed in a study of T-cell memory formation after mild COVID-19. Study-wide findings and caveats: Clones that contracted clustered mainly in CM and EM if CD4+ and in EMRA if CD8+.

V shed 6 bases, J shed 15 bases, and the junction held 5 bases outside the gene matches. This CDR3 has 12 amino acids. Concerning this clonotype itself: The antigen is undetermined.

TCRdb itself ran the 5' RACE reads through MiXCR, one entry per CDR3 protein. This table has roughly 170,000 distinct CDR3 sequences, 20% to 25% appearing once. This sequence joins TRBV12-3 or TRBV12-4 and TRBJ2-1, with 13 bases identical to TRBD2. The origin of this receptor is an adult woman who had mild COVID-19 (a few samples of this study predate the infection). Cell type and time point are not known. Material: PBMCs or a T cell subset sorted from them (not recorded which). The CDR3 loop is CASRGTSGIVFF. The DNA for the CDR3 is TGTGCCAGCAGGGGGACTAGCGGGATAGTGTTCTTC.